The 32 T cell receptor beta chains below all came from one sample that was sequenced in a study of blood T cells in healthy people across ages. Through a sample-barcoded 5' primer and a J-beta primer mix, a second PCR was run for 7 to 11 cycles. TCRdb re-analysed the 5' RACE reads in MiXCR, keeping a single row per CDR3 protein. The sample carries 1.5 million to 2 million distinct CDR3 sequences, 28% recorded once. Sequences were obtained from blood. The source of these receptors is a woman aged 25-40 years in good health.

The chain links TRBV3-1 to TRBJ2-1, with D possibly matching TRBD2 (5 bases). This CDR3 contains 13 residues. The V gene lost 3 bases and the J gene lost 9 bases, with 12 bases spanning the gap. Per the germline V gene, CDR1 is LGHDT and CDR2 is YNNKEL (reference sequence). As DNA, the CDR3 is TGTGCCAGCAGCCACCTTCTTCGGGGTGAGCAGTTCTTC. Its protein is CASSHLLRGEQFF.

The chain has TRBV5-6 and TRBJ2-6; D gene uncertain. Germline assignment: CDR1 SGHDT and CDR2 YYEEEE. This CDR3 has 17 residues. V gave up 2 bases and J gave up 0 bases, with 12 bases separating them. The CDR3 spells CASSFVQADSGANVLTF. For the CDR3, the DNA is TGTGCCAGCAGCTTCGTCCAGGCTGACTCTGGGGCCAACGTCCTGACTTTC.

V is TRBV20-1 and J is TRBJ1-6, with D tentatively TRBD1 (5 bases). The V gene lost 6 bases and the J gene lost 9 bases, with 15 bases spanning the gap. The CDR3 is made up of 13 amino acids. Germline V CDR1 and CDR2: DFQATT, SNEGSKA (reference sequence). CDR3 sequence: CSAEGTRSSPLHF. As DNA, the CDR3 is TGCAGTGCCGAGGGGACGCGGAGTTCACCCCTCCACTTT.

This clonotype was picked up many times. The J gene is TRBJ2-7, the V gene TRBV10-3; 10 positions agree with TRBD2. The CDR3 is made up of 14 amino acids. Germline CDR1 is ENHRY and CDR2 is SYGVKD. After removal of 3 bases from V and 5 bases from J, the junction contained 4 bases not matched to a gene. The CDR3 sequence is CAISDGTSVDEQYF. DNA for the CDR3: TGTGCCATCAGTGACGGGACTAGCGTGGACGAGCAGTACTTC.

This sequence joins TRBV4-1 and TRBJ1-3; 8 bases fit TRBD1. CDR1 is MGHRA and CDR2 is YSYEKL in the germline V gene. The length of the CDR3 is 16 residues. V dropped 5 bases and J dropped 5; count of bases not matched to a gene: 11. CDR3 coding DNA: TGCGCCAGCAGCGCCCCGGGACAGGTTGACAGAAACACCATATATTTT. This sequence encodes CASSAPGQVDRNTIYF.

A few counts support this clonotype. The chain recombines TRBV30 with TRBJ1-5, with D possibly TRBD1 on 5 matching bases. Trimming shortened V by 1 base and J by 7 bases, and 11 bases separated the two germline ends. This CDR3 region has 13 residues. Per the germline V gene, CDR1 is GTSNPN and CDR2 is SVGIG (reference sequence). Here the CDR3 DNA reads TGTGCCTGGAGTGGGGGGTCTGGACAGCCCCAGCATTTT. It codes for CAWSGGSGQPQHF.

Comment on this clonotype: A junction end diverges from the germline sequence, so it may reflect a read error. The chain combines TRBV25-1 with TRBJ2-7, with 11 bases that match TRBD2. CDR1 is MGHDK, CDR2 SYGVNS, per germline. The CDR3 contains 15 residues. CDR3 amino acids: CAGSELTSGGYEQYF. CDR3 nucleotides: TGTGCCGGCAGTGAATTAACTAGCGGGGGATACGAGCAGTACTTC.

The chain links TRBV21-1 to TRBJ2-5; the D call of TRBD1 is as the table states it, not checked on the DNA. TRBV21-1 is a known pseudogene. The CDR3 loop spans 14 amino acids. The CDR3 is CANIGQGRGETQYF. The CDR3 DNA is TGTGCCAACATAGGACAGGGGCGGGGAGAGACCCAGTACTTC.

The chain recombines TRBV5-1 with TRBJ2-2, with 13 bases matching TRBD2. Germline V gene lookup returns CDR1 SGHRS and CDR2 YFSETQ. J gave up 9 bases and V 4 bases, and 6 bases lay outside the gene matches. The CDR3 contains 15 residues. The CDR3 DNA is TGCGCCAGCAGCCGGACTAGCGGGAGCCCCAGGGAGCTGTTTTTT. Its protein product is CASSRTSGSPRELFF. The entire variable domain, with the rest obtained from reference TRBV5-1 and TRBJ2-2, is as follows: KAGVTQTPRYLIKTRGQQVTLSCSPISGHRSVSWYQQTPGQGLQFLFEYFSETQRNKGNFPGRFSGRQFSNSRSEMNVSTLELGDSALYLCASSRTSGSPRELFFGEGSRLTVL.

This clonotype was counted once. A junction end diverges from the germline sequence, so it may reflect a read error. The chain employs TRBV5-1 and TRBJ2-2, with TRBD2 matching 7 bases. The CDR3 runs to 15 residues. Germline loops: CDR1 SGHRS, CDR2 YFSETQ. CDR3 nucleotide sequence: TGCGCCAGCAGCCCGGGGGGACTAAACACCGGGGAGCGGTTTTTT. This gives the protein CASSPGGLNTGERFF.

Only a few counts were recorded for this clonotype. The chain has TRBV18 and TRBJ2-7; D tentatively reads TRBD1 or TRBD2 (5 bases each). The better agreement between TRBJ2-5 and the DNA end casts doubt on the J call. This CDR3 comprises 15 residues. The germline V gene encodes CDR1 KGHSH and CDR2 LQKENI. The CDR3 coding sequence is TGTGCCAGCTCACCACCGGCAGGGAGAGGTTGGACCCAGTACTTC. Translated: CASSPPAGRGWTQYF.

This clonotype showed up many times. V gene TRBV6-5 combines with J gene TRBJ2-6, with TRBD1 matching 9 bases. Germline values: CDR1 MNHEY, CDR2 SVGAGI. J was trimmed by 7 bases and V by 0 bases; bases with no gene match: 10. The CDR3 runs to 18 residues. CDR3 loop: CASSYSLQGASGANVLTF. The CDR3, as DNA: TGTGCCAGCAGTTACTCGTTACAGGGGGCGTCCGGTGCCAACGTCCTGACTTTC.

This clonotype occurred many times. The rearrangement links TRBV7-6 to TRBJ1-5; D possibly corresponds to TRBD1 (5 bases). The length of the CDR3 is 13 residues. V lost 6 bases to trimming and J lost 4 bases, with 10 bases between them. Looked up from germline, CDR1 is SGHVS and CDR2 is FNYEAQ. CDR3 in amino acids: CASSRTSNQPQHF. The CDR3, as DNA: TGTGCCAGCAGTCGGACATCGAATCAGCCCCAGCATTTT.

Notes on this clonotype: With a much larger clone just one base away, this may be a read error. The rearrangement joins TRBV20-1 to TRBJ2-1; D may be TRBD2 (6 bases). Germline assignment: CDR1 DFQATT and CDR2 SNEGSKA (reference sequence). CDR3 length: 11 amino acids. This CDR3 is CSVSSDNEQVF. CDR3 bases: TGCAGTGTTTCTAGCGACAATGAGCAGGTCTTC.

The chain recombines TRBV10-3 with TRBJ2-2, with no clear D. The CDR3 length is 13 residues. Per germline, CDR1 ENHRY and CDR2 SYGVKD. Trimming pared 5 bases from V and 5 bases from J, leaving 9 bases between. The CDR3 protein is CAISSSTTGELFF. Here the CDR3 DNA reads TGTGCCATCAGTTCCTCAACGACCGGGGAGCTGTTTTTT.

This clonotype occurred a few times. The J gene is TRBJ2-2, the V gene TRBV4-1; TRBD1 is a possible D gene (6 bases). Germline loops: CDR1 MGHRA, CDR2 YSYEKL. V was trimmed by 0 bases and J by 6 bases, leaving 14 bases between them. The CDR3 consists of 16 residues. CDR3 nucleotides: TGCGCCAGCAGCCAAGATAGGGGGTGGGTCGCCGGGGAGCTGTTTTTT. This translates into CASSQDRGWVAGELFF.

In DNA, the CDR3 is TGTGCCTGGAGTGGGGGCCCCCGGGGGAGCTCCTACGAGCAGTACTTC. Encoded protein: CAWSGGPRGSSYEQYF. V and J are TRBV30 and TRBJ2-7, with D perhaps matching TRBD2 (6 bases). The CDR3 is 16 amino acids. Germline V lookup: CDR1 GTSNPN, CDR2 SVGIG (reference sequence). The ends were cut back, 1 base at V and 0 bases at J, with 16 bases in the middle.

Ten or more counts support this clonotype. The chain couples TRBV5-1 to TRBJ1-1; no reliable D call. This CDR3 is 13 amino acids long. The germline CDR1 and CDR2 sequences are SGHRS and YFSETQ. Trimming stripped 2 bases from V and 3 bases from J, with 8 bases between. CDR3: CASSFQEDTEAFF. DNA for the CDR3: TGCGCCAGCAGCTTCCAGGAGGACACTGAAGCTTTCTTT.

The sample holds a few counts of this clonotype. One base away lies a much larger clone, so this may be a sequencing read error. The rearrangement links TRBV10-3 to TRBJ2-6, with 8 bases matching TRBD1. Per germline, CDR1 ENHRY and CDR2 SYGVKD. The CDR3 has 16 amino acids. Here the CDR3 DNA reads TGTGCCATCGGGGACAGGTTTAGCTCTGGGGCCAGCGTCCTGACTTTC. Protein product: CAIGDRFSSGASVLTF.

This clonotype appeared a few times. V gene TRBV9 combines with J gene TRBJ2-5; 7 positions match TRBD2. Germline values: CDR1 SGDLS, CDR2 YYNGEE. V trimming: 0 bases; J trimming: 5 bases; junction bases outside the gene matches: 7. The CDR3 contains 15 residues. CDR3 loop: CASSVGSSGWETQYF. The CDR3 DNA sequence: TGTGCCAGCAGCGTAGGAAGTAGCGGGTGGGAGACCCAGTACTTC.

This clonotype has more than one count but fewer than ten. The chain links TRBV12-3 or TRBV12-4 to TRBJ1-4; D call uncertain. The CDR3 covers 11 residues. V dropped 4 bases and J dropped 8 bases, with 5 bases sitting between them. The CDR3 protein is CASSSVEKLFF. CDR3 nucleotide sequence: TGTGCCAGCAGTTCAGTAGAAAAACTGTTTTTT.

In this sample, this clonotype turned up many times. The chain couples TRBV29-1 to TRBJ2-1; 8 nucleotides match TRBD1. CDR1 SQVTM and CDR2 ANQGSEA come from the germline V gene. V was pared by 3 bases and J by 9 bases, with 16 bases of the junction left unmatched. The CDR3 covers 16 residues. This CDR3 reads CSVDGLGGQAFSEQFF. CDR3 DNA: TGCAGCGTTGATGGATTAGGGGGACAGGCTTTTAGTGAGCAGTTCTTC.

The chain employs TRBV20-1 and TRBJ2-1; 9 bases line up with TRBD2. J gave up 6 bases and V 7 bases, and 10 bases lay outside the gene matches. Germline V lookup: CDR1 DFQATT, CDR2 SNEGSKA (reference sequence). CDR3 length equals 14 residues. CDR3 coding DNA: TGCAGTGTTAGTCCGGGACTAGCTACCAATGAGCAGTTCTTC. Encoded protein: CSVSPGLATNEQFF.

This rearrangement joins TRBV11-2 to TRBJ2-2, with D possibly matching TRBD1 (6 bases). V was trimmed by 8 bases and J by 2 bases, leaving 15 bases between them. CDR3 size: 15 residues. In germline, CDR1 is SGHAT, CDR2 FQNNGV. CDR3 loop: CASSYRDINTGELFF. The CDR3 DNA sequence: TGTGCCAGCTCTTACCGGGACATCAACACCGGGGAGCTGTTTTTT.

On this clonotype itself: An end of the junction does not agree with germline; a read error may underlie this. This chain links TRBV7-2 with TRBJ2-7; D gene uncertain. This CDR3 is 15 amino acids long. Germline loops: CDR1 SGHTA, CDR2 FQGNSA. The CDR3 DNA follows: TGTGCCAACAGCTTAGGGCGCACTCCTTCCGGCGAGCAGTACTTC. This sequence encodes CANSLGRTPSGEQYF. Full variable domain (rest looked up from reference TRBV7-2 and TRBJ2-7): GAGVSQSPSNKVTEKGKDVELRCDPISGHTALYWYRQSLGQGLEFLIYFQGNSAPDKSGLPSDRFSAERTGGSVSTLTIQRTQQEDSAVYLCANSLGRTPSGEQYFGPGTRLTVT.

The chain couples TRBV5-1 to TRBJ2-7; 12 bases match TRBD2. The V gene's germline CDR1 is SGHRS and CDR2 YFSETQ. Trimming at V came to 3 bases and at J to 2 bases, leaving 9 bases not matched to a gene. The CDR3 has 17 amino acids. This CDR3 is CASSYASGGAGAYEQYF. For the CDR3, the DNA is TGCGCCAGCAGCTATGCTAGCGGGGGGGCCGGCGCCTACGAGCAGTACTTC.

The CDR3 here is CASSFSTSGSRTDTQYF. The CDR3 DNA reads TGTGCCAGCAGTTTCTCAACTAGCGGGAGTAGGACAGATACGCAGTATTTT. The chain combines TRBV28 with TRBJ2-3; 11 positions match TRBD2. The CDR3 runs to 17 residues. V trimming: 3 bases; J trimming: 3 bases; junction bases outside the gene matches: 8. Germline CDR1 and CDR2: MDHEN and SYDVKM.

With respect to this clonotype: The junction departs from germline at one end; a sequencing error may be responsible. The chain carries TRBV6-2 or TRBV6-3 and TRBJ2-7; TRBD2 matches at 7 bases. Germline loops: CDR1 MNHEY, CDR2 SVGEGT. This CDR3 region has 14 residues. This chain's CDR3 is CASRRAGRTYEQYF. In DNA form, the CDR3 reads TGTGCCAGCAGACGAGCGGGAAGAACATACGAACAGTACTTC.

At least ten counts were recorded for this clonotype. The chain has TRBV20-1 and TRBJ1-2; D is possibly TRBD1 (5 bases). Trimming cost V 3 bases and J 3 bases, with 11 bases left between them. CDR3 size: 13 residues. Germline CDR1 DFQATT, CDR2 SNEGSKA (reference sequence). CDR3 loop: CSARAGRDYGYTF. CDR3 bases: TGCAGTGCTAGGGCAGGGAGGGACTATGGCTACACCTTC.

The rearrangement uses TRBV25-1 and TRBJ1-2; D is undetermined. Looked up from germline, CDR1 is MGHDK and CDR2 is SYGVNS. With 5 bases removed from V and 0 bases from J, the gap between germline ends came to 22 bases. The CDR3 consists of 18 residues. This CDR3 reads CASSQWSAPTQANYGYTF. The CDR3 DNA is TGTGCCAGCAGTCAATGGTCAGCCCCGACCCAAGCTAACTATGGCTACACCTTC.

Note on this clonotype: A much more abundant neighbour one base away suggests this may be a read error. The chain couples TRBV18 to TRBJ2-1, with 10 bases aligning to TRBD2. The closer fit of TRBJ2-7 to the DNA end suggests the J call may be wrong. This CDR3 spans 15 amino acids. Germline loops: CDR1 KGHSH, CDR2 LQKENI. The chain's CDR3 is CASSAGTSAYNEQYF. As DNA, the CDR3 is TGTGCCAGCTCAGCTGGGACTAGCGCCTACAATGAGCAGTACTTC.

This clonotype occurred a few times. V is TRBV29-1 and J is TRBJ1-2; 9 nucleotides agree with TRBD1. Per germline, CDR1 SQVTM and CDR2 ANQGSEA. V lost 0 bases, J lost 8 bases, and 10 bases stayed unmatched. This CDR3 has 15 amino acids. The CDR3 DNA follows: TGCAGCGTTGAAGATTTCGGGACAGGGAGGAGCGGCTACACCTTC. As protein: CSVEDFGTGRSGYTF. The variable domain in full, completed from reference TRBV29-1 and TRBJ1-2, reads SAVISQKPSRDICQRGTSLTIQCQVDSQVTMMFWYRQQPGQSLTLIATANQGSEATYESGFVIDKFPISRPNLTFSTLTVSNMSPEDSSIYLCSVEDFGTGRSGYTFGSGTRLTVV.